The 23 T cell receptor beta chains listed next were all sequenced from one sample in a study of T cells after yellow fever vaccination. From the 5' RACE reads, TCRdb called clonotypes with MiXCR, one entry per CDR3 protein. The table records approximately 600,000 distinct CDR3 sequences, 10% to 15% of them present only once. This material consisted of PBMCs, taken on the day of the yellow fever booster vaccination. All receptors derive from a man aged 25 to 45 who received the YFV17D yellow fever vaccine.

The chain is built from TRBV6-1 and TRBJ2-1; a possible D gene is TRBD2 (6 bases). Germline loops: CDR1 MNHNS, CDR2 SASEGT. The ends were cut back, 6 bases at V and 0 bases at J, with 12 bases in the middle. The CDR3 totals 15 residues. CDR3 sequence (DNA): TGTGCCAGCAGGGCGGAGGGGAGCTCCTACAATGAGCAGTTCTTC. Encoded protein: CASRAEGSSYNEQFF.

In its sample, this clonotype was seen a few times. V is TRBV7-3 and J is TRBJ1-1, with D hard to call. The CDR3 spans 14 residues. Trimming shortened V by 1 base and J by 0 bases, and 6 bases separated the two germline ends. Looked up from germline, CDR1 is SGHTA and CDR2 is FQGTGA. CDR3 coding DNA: TGTGCCAGCAGCTTAAATGGAGTGAACACTGAAGCTTTCTTT. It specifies CASSLNGVNTEAFF.

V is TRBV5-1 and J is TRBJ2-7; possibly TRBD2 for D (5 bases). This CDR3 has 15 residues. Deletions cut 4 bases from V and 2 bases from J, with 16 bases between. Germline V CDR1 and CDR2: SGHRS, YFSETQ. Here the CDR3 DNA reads TGCGCCAGCAGCCGGATCGACTACAGCGCCTACGAGCAGTACTTC. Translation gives CASSRIDYSAYEQYF.

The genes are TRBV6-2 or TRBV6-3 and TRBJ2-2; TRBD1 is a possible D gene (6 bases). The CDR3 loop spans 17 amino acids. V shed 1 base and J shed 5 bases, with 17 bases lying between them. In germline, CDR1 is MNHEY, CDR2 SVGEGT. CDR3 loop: CASSYFPQGIATGELFF. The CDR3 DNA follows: TGTGCCAGCAGTTACTTTCCGCAGGGGATAGCAACCGGGGAGCTGTTTTTT.

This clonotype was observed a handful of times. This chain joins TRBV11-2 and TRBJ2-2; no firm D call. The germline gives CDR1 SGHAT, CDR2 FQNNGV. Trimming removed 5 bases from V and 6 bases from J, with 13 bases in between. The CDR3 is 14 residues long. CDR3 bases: TGTGCCAGCAGCATCCTTCGTGCGGCCGGGGAGCTGTTTTTT. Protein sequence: CASSILRAAGELFF.

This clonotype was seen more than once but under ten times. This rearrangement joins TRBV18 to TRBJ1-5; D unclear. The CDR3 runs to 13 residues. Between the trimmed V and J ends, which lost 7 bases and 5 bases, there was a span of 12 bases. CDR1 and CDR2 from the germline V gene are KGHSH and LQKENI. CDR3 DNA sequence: TGTGCCAGCTGCACAACAAGGGATCAGCCCCAGCATTTT. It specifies CASCTTRDQPQHF.

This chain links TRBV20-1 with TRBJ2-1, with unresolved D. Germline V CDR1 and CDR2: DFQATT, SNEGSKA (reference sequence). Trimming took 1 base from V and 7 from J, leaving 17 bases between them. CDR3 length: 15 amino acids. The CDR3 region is CSARAIADSRNEQFF. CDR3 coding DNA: TGCAGTGCTAGAGCTATAGCTGATTCGCGAAATGAGCAGTTCTTC.

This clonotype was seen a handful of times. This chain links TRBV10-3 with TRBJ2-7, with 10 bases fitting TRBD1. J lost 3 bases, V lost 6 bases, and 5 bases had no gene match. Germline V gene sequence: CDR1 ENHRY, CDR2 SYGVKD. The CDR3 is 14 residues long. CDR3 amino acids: CAIRTGTGDYEQYF. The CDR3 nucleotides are TGTGCCATCAGAACCGGGACAGGGGACTACGAGCAGTACTTC.

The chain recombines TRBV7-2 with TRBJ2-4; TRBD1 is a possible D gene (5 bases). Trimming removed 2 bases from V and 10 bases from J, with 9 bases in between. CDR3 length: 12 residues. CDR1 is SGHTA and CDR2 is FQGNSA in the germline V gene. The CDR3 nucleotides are TGTGCCAGCAGCTTATCAGGGTCAATTCAGTACTTC. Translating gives CASSLSGSIQYF.

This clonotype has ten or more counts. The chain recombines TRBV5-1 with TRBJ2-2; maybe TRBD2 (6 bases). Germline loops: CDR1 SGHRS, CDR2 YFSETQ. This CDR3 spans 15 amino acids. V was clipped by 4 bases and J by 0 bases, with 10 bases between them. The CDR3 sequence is CASSVGGSNTGELFF. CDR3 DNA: TGCGCCAGCAGCGTGGGAGGCTCGAACACCGGGGAGCTGTTTTTT.

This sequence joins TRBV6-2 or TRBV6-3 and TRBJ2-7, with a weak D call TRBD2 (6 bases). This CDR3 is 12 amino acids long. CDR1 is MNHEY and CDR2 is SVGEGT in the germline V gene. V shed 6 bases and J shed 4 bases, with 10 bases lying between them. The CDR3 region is CASRRTTYEQYF. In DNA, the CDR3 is TGTGCCAGCAGACGGACTACTTACGAGCAGTACTTC.

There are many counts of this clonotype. CDR3 sequence (DNA): TGCAGCGTTGAGGGGACAGTTCCTAACTATGGCTACACCTTC. Residues: CSVEGTVPNYGYTF. The chain links TRBV29-1 to TRBJ1-2, with 7 bases that match TRBD1. Per germline, CDR1 SQVTM and CDR2 ANQGSEA. This CDR3 contains 14 residues. V gave up 3 bases and J gave up 0 bases; unmatched junction bases: 4.

The CDR3, as DNA: TGTGCCAGCAGTATGCGGCCCTCCTACGAGCAGTACTTC. Protein sequence: CASSMRPSYEQYF. This sequence joins TRBV27 and TRBJ2-7; D is unclear. The CDR3 is 13 residues long. The V gene's germline CDR1 is MNHEY and CDR2 SMNVEV (reference sequence). With 5 bases removed from V and 0 bases from J, the gap between germline ends came to 8 bases.

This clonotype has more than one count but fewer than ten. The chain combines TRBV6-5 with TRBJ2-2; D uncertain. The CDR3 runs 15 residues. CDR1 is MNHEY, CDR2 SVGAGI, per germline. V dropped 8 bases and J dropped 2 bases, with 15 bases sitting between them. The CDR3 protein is CASRYQAPNTGELFF. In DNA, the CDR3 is TGTGCCAGCCGCTACCAGGCCCCAAACACCGGGGAGCTGTTTTTT.

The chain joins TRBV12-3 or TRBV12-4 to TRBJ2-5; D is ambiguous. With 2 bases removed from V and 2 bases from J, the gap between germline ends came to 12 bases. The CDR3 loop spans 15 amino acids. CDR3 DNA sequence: TGTGCCAGCAGTTTAACGGGCCCCCTACAAGAGACCCAGTACTTC. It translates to CASSLTGPLQETQYF.

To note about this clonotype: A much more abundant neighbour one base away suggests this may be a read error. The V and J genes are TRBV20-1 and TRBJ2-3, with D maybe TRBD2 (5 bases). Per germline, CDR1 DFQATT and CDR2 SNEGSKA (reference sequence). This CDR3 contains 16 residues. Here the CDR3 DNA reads TGCTGTGCTAGAGATGGCGGCCGAGGGCCCTCAGATACGCAGTATTTT. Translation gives CCARDGGRGPSDTQYF.

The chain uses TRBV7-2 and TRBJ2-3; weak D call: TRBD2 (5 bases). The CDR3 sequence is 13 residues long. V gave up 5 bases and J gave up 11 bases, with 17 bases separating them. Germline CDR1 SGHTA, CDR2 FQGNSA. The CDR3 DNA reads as TGTGCCAGCAGCCCTAATACAGAGGGCATGCAGTATTTT. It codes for CASSPNTEGMQYF.

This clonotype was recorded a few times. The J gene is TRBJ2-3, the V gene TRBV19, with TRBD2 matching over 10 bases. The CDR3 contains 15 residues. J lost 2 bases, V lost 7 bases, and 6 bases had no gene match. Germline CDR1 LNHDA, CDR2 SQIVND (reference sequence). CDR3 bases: TGTGCCAGTACCGAAGCGGGGGGGGTCACAGATACGCAGTATTTT. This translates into CASTEAGGVTDTQYF.

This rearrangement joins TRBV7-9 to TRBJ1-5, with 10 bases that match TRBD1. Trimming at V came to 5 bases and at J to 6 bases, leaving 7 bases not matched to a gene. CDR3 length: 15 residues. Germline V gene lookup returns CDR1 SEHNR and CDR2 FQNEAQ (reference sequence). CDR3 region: CASSPGTGVGQPQHF. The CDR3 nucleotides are TGTGCCAGCAGCCCGGGGACAGGGGTGGGTCAGCCCCAGCATTTT.

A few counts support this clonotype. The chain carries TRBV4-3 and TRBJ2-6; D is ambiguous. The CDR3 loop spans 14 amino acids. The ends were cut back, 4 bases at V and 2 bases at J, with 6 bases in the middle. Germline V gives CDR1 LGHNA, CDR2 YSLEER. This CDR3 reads CASSLEAGANVLTF. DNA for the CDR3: TGCGCCAGCAGCCTCGAGGCTGGGGCCAACGTCCTGACTTTC.

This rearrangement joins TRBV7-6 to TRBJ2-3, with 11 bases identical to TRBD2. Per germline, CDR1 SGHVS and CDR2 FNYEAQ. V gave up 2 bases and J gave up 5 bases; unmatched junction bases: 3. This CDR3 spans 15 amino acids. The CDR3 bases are TGTGCCAGCAGCTTAAATGGACTAGCGGGAGATACGCAGTATTTT. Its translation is CASSLNGLAGDTQYF.

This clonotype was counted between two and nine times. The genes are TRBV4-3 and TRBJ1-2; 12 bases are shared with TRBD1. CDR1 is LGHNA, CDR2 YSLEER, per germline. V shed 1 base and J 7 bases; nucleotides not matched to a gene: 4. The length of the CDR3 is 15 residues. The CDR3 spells CASSQAGQGALGYTF. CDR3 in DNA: TGCGCCAGCAGCCAAGCGGGACAGGGGGCGCTTGGCTACACCTTC.

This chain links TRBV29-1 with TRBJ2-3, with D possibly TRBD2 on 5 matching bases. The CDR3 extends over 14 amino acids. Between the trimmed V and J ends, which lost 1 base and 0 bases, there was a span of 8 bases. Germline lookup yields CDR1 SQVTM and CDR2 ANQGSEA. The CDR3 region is CSVEAGLSTDTQYF. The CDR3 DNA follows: TGCAGCGTTGAAGCGGGGTTGAGCACAGATACGCAGTATTTT.